What follows are 10 T cell receptor beta chains derived from one specimen sequenced in a study of cytomegalovirus exposure and HLA in healthy donors. Primers included in the PCR were 60 Vbeta and 13 Jbeta primers. Libraries were prepared by immunoSEQ multiplex PCR; TCRdb keeps only in-frame clonotypes and omits some of them. The sample shows approximately 140,000 clones, 79% of them seen only once. The source material was PBMCs. These receptors all stem from a man aged 45-60 years in good health and CMV-seropositive.

The V call is TRBV5-4, the J call TRBJ2-7; possible D gene TRBD2, 5 bases. This CDR3 comprises 13 residues. Trimming pared 1 base from V and 5 bases from J, leaving 10 bases between. Germline V CDR1 and CDR2: SGHNT, YYREEE (reference sequence). CDR3 residues: CASSLWESDEQYF. Written as DNA, the CDR3 is TGTGCCAGCAGCTTGTGGGAGTCAGACGAGCAGTACTTC. Using reference TRBV5-4 and TRBJ2-7 for the parts outside the CDR3, the full variable domain is ETGVTQSPTHLIKTRGQQVTLRCSSQSGHNTVSWYQQALGQGPQFIFQYYREEENGRGNFPPRFSGLQFPNYSSELNVNALELDDSALYLCASSLWESDEQYFGPGTRLTVT.

The chain has TRBV6-4 and TRBJ2-5; the D gene is possibly TRBD2 (6 bases). V was clipped by 3 bases and J by 5 bases, with 16 bases between them. The CDR3 has 15 residues. Germline V gene data show CDR1 as MRHNA and CDR2 as SNTAGT. The CDR3, as DNA: TGTGCCAGCAGTGAGATGGCGGGATACTTGGAGACCCAGTACTTC. It is translated as CASSEMAGYLETQYF.

The rearrangement links TRBV5-1 to TRBJ1-6; 12 bases are a match to TRBD1. Germline trimming cut 7 bases from V and 8 bases from J; bases unmatched to any gene: 13. In germline, CDR1 is SGHRS, CDR2 YFSETQ. The CDR3 loop spans 17 amino acids. The CDR3 region is CASGTGGLSVSDSPLHF. The DNA of the CDR3 is TGCGCCAGCGGGACAGGGGGCCTTTCTGTTTCTGATTCACCCCTCCACTTT. The full variable domain, rest sourced from reference TRBV5-1 and TRBJ1-6, is KAGVTQTPRYLIKTRGQQVTLSCSPISGHRSVSWYQQTPGQGLQFLFEYFSETQRNKGNFPGRFSGRQFSNSRSEMNVSTLELGDSALYLCASGTGGLSVSDSPLHFGNGTRLTVT.

This CDR3 reads CASSLSGNSYNEQFF. CDR3 in DNA: TGTGCCAGCAGCTTGTCAGGGAACTCCTACAATGAGCAGTTCTTC. The V call is TRBV5-4, the J call TRBJ2-1; a possible D gene is TRBD1 (5 bases). CDR3 length equals 15 residues. With 1 base removed from V and 0 bases from J, the gap between germline ends came to 8 bases. In germline, CDR1 is SGHNT, CDR2 YYREEE (reference sequence). The whole variable domain, remainder taken from reference TRBV5-4 and TRBJ2-1, is ETGVTQSPTHLIKTRGQQVTLRCSSQSGHNTVSWYQQALGQGPQFIFQYYREEENGRGNFPPRFSGLQFPNYSSELNVNALELDDSALYLCASSLSGNSYNEQFFGPGTRLTVL.

This rearrangement joins TRBV5-5 to TRBJ2-7; 7 nucleotides match TRBD1. The CDR3 has 14 amino acids. The trim removed 4 bases at V and 2 bases at J, leaving 6 bases unmatched. Germline-derived CDR1 and CDR2 are SGHKS and YYEKEE (reference sequence). In DNA, the CDR3 is TGTGCCAGCAGCCCCCCGGACAGGACCTACGAGCAGTACTTC. Residues: CASSPPDRTYEQYF.

This clone was recorded once. V is TRBV11-2 and J is TRBJ1-2; D may be TRBD1 (5 bases). Germline CDR1 is SGHAT and CDR2 is FQNNGV. Trimming pared 7 bases from V and 7 bases from J, leaving 13 bases between. CDR3 length: 12 amino acids. CDR3 residues: CASNSGHGGYTF. In DNA, the CDR3 is TGTGCCAGCAACTCCGGACACGGTGGCTACACCTTC.

CDR3 sequence: CSVGAGTGAEQYF. In DNA, the CDR3 is TGCAGCGTTGGAGCCGGGACAGGCGCCGAGCAGTACTTC. The chain recombines TRBV29-1 with TRBJ2-5, with 8 bases lining up with TRBD1. The J call may be incorrect, as the DNA end agrees better with TRBJ2-7. The CDR3 is 13 residues long. The germline gives CDR1 SQVTM, CDR2 ANQGSEA.

Turning to this clone: One end of the junction is discordant with germline, which a read error may explain. The chain carries TRBV7-9 and TRBJ2-1, with 13 positions matching TRBD2. Germline V gene lookup returns CDR1 SEHNR and CDR2 FQNEAQ (reference sequence). The CDR3 length is 15 residues. The CDR3 spells CSSSLGLAGDDEQFF. CDR3 in DNA: TGTTCCAGCAGCTTAGGACTAGCGGGAGATGATGAGCAGTTCTTC.

The CDR3 DNA is TGTGCCAGCAGTTTGGCGGCAGAATACAATCAGCCCCAGCATTTT. Its protein product is CASSLAAEYNQPQHF. V and J are TRBV28 and TRBJ1-5; unclear D gene. The CDR3 has 15 residues. CDR1 MDHEN and CDR2 SYDVKM come from the germline V gene. V lost 3 bases, J lost 3 bases, and 12 bases lay in between.

The chain uses TRBV28 and TRBJ2-1; 10 bases fit TRBD2. Germline V CDR1 and CDR2: MDHEN, SYDVKM. The CDR3 has 15 residues. V lost 8 bases to trimming and J lost 2 bases; unmatched junction nucleotides: 6. In nucleotides, the CDR3 is TGTGCCAGCGTGACTAGCGGGTTCGCCTACAATGAGCAGTTCTTC. Its translation is CASVTSGFAYNEQFF.